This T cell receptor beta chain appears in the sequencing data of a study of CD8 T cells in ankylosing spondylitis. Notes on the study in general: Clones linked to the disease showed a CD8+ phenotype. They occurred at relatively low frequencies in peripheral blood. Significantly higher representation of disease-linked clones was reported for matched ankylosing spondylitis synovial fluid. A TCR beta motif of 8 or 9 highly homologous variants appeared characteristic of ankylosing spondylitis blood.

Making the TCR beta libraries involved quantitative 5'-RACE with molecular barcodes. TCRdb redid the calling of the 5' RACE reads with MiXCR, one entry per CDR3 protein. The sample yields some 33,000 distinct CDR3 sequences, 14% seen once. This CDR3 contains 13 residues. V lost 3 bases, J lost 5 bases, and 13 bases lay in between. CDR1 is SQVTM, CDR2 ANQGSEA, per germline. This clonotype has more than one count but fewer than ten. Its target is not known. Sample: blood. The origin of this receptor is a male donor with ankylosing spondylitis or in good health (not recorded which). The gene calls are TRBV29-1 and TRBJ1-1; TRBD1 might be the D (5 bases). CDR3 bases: TGCAGCGTTGAGGGGCGCGGGGGAACTGAAGCTTTCTTT. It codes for CSVEGRGGTEAFF.